The rows below give T cell receptor beta chains drawn from one sample of a study of blood T cell repertoires in COVID-19. Repertoires were generated with immunoSEQ multiplex PCR, while TCRdb's copy carries only in-frame clones and drops some. The sample shows around 300,000 clones, 75% to 90% of them seen only once. The sequenced sample consisted of PBMCs or T cells enriched from blood (not recorded which). The receptors stem from a woman between 35 and 50 years old who had recovered from COVID-19. Both conserved end residues are trimmed from each CDR3.

v_gene,CDR3aa
TRBV9,ASSVEVSEDSPLH
TRBV5-1,ASSSTGARGTSNYNEQF
TRBV2,ASRAQGQSTDTQY
TRBV27,ASSLSPPAGGPRSEQF
TRBV10-3,AMSSGGGDTQY
TRBV3-1/TRBV3-2,ASSLGQGNSPLH
TRBV7-9,ASSYRQGVDGYT
TRBV27,ASSLSARGPQEVTQY
TRBV7-6,ASSPSGVGSYEQY
TRBV6-4,ASSASGGLGTEAF
TRBV10-3,AISGQRNQPQH
TRBV3-1/TRBV3-2,ASSRRLAGVYNEQF
TRBV19,ASSIDQQGNYGYT
TRBV5-1,ASSLDTGAGETQY
TRBV9,ASSPRDSNYEQY
TRBV30,AWRSRITRQSYGYT
TRBV3-1/TRBV3-2,ASTPSGNTIY
TRBV4-1,ASSRPGNQPQH
TRBV4-1,ASSQVSRGPNYGYT
TRBV5-1,ASTKSPGANIANEQF
TRBV4-2,ASSQEGDTLYGYT
TRBV1,TSRDRGDTEAF
TRBV10-1,ASSVHREKLF
TRBV11-2,ASSLEAIYEQY
TRBV6-2/TRBV6-3,ASSYSTHGGPYEQY
TRBV9,ASSFGQSSSPLH
TRBV6-6,ASSYGQGLEAF
TRBV4-3,ASSPLLGGRGEQF
TRBV30,AWSGLQGLSYEQY
TRBV6-2/TRBV6-3,ASSYSLGLAETQETQY
TRBV7-3,ASSLIGARGGTEAF
TRBV10-3,AISRSGGREQF
TRBV7-6,ASSLANRGLYEQY
TRBV27,ASSTSGTSGIRNEQF
TRBV18,ASSPREEGETQY
TRBV7-2,ASSLVGTSGSRAYEQY
TRBV2,ASSWDRAQETQY
TRBV11-3,ASSRSGADSYNEQF
TRBV6-5,ASSRLAGDHEQY
TRBV18,ASSPAGGSSGANVLT
TRBV5-1,ASSLGGRGQGAEEQY
TRBV18,ASSPGTGGKDTQY
TRBV18,ASSQPQGADTQY
TRBV5-4,ASSFIAQAGAGYT
TRBV11-2,ASSSTGGANEKLF
TRBV4-3,ASSQEVAGRGTQY
TRBV5-8,ASRGESTDTQY
TRBV10-2,ASSEPTGQAVKETQY
TRBV9,ASSPRTGGTVYEQY
TRBV10-2,ASSESSGNEQY